Given below is one TCR beta chain in context. Some clones are missing from TCRdb's copy, which holds only in-frame ones; the method was immunoSEQ multiplex PCR. The table includes approximately 220,000 clones, about 87% detected once. The germline CDR1 and CDR2 sequences are MGHRA and YSYEKL. The CDR3 has 15 amino acids. The J segment lost 4 bases and the V segment lost 1 base, leaving 3 bases of the junction unmatched. The data were obtained in a study of blood T cell repertoires in COVID-19. Sample: PBMCs or T cells enriched from blood (not recorded which). The sequence derives from a man aged 25-40 years who had recovered from COVID-19. The rearrangement links TRBV4-1 to TRBJ1-3; 8 bases align to TRBD1. The CDR3 DNA follows: TGCGCCAGCAGCCAAGTCAGACAGGGGGGAAACACCATATATTTT. Translated: CASSQVRQGGNTIYF.